This T cell receptor beta chain was retrieved from a study of T-cell memory formation after mild COVID-19. This clonotype was observed a few times. From germline, CDR1 is MNHEY and CDR2 SVGAGI. The V and J ends lost 4 bases and 1 base, in that order; junction bases with no gene match: 11. The CDR3 contains 18 residues. TCRdb passed the 5' RACE reads through MiXCR, listing each CDR3 protein once. Among about 280,000 distinct CDR3 sequences listed, 8% to 9% were seen once. Sequencing used PBMCs or a T cell subset sorted from them (not recorded which). This receptor was taken from a man aged 18 to 30 who had mild COVID-19 (a few samples of this study predate the infection). Cell type and time point are not known. The gene calls are TRBV6-5 and TRBJ2-5, with 11 nucleotides matching TRBD1. CDR3 bases: TGTGCCAGCAGTTCGCGGACAGGGGGCAGTGGACGCCAAGAGACCCAGTACTTC. Encoded protein: CASSSRTGGSGRQETQYF.